Detailed here is one T cell receptor (beta chain). This sample was included in a study of blood T cell repertoires in COVID-19. Study details: PBMCs, B-cell-depleted T cells, or T cells provided the cDNA or gDNA that made up the material.

The ends lost 2 bases at V and 4 bases at J; junction bases unmatched: 2. The germline V gene encodes CDR1 KGHSH and CDR2 LQKENI. There are 15 residues in the CDR3. Original analysis: Reference gene primers were amplified, and this amplification served to estimate nucleated cell counts. Using immunoSEQ multiplex PCR, the repertoire was profiled, and TCRdb retains in-frame clones only, with some absent. The V and J calls and the clone size are those of that table, but D and trimming were determined from the DNA. The sample yields about 160,000 clones, around 80% seen once. The chain combines TRBV18 with TRBJ1-1; TRBD1 matches 12 bases. The sample was peripheral blood. The clonotype was recovered from a woman of 80 years or more with acute or convalescent COVID-19. CDR3 bases: TGTGCCAGCTCACCAAAGGGACAGGGGGCCACTGAAGCTTTCTTT. The encoded protein is CASSPKGQGATEAFF.